This T cell receptor beta chain is drawn from a study of beta chain features in type 1 diabetes. Across the study: Healthy donors resembled patients in age, gender and cell yields.

Reverse transcribing all isolated RNA meant expressed TCRB transcripts were sequenced. Measured with immunoSEQ multiplex PCR; TCRdb has only the in-frame clones, and not every one. The data show 130,000 or so clones, 7.5% to 9.5% seen once. Germline V gene data show CDR1 as MGHDK and CDR2 as SYGVNS. CDR3 size: 16 residues. With 3 bases removed from V and 3 bases from J, the gap between germline ends came to 17 bases. This clone was seen a handful of times. Its specificity is unknown. The study, taken as a whole, reports: Shortening that was moderate but significant affected the TCRB CDR3s of Type 1 diabetes patients in all four CD4+ subsets.

The specimen was central memory CD4+ T cells from blood. The source is a man aged 25 to 40 with type 1 diabetes. This sequence joins TRBV25-1 and TRBJ1-1; D is uncertain. The DNA of the CDR3 is TGTGCCAGCAGTGATTGGGCGTACTGCCGACACACTGAAGCTTTCTTT. Protein product: CASSDWAYCRHTEAFF. Looking up the rest from reference TRBV25-1 and TRBJ1-1 gives the full variable domain: EADIYQTPRYLVIGTGKKITLECSQTMGHDKMYWYQQDPGMELHLIHYSYGVNSTEKGDLSSESTVSRIRTEHFPLTLESARPSHTSQYLCASSDWAYCRHTEAFFGQGTRLTVV.